Listed here are 4 T cell receptor beta chains from one sample, sequenced in a study of blood T cell repertoires in COVID-19. Produced via immunoSEQ multiplex PCR; TCRdb's table is partial and in-frame only. The repertoire holds 260,000 or so clones, with under 90% as singletons. The source material was PBMCs or T cells enriched from blood (not recorded which). The receptor source for this set is a man between 18 and 35 years old who had recovered from COVID-19.

This chain uses TRBV19 with TRBJ2-1; D perhaps matches TRBD1 (6 bases). Germline CDR1 LNHDA, CDR2 SQIVND (reference sequence). CDR3 length equals 16 residues. Trimming stripped 3 bases from V and 8 bases from J, with 20 bases between. The CDR3 DNA sequence: TGTGCCAGTAGTATCTGGGGAATTGGGGACAAGGATGAGCAGTTCTTC. It codes for CASSIWGIGDKDEQFF.

The rearrangement joins TRBV5-1 to TRBJ2-5, with D possibly being TRBD2 (7 bases). The length of the CDR3 is 15 residues. The V and J ends lost 0 bases and 5 bases respectively, with 14 bases between them. Per germline, CDR1 SGHRS and CDR2 YFSETQ. This chain's CDR3 is CASSLGRGAGETQYF. CDR3 coding DNA: TGCGCCAGCAGCTTGGGACGGGGGGCCGGGGAGACCCAGTACTTC.

This clone was recorded once. V is TRBV6-5 and J is TRBJ2-7; 10 positions match TRBD1. There are 16 residues in the CDR3. CDR1 is MNHEY, CDR2 SVGAGI, per germline. Trimming removed 2 bases from V and 0 bases from J; junction bases left unmatched: 4. The CDR3 sequence is CASSYRTGGGSYEQYF. In DNA, the CDR3 is TGTGCCAGCAGTTACCGGACAGGGGGGGGCTCCTACGAGCAGTACTTC.

The chain has TRBV23-1 and TRBJ1-4; TRBD1 aligns across 9 bases. TRBV23-1 is labeled an ORF, and its function is uncertain. This CDR3 contains 18 residues. Losses at the gene ends were 8 bases for V and 6 bases for J; bases not matched to a gene: 19. The CDR3 DNA sequence: TGCGCCAGCCGAACGAACGGGACAGGGAGGGGTGGCGATGAAAAACTGTTTTTT. Amino acid sequence: CASRTNGTGRGGDEKLFF.